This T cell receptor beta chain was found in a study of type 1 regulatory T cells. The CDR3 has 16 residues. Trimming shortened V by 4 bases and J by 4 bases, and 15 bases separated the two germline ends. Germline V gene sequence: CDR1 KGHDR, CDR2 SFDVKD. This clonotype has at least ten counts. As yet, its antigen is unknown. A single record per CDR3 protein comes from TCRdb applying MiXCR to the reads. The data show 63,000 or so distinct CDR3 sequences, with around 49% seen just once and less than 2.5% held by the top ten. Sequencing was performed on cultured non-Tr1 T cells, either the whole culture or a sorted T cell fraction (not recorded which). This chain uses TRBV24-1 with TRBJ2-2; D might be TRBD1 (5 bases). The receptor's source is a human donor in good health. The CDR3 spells CATSDPGHHPTGELFF. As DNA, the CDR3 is TGTGCCACCAGTGACCCTGGACACCATCCCACCGGGGAGCTGTTTTTT.